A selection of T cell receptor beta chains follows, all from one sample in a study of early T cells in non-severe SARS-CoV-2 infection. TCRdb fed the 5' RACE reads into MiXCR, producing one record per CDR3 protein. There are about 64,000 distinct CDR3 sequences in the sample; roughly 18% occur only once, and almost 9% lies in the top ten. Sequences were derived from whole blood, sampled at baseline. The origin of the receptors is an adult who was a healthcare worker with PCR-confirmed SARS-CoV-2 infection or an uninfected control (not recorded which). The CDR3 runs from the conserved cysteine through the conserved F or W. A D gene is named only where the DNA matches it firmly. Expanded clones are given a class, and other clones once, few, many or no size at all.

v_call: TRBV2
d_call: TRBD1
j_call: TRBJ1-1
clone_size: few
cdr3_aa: CASRDRGRTEAFF
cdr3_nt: TGTGCCAGCAGGGACAGGGGTCGCACTGAAGCTTTCTTT

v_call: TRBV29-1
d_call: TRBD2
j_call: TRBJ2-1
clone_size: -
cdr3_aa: CSARLAGGNEQFF
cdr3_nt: TGCAGCGCAAGACTAGCGGGGGGCAATGAGCAGTTCTTC

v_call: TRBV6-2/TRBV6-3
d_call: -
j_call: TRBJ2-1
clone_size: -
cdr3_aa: CASSYGSGDYLSYNEQFF
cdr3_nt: TGTGCCAGCAGTTACGGATCAGGGGATTATTTATCATACAATGAGCAGTTCTTC

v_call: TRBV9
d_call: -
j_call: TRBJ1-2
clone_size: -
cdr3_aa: CASSQTGSSRGYTF
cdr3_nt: TGTGCCAGCAGCCAAACAGGGAGCAGCCGCGGCTACACCTTC

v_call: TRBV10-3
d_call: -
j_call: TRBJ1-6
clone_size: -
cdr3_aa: CAIRGTQSPLHF
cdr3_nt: TGTGCCATCAGGGGGACCCAATCACCCCTCCACTTT

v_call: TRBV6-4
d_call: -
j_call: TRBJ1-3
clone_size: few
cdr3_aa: CASSAGVGNTIYF
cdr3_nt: TGTGCCAGCAGTGCAGGGGTCGGAAACACCATATATTTT

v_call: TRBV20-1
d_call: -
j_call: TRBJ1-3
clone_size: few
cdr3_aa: CSARVWRESSGNTIYF
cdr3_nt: TGCAGTGCTAGAGTTTGGCGCGAAAGCTCTGGAAACACCATATATTTT

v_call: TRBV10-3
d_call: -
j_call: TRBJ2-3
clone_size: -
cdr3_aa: CAMGGGDTQYF
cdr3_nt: TGTGCCATGGGAGGCGGGGATACGCAGTATTTT

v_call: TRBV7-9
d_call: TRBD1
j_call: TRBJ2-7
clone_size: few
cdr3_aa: CASSSSGTVAYEQYF
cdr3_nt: TGTGCCAGCAGTTCTTCCGGGACAGTGGCCTACGAGCAGTACTTC

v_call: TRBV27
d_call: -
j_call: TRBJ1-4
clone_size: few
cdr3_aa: CASSFNRRENEKLFF
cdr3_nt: TGTGCCAGCAGTTTTAATAGAAGAGAAAATGAAAAACTGTTTTTT